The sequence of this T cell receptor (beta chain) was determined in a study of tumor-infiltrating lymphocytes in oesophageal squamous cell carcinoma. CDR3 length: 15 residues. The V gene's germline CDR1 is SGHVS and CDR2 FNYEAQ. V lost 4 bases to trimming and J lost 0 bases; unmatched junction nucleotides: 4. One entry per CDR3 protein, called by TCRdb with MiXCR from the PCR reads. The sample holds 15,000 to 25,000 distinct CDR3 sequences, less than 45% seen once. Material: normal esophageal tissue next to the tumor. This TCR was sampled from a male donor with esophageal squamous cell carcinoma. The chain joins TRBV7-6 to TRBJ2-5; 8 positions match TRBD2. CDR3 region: CASSSMTSDQETQYF. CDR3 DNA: TGTGCCAGCAGCTCTATGACTAGCGACCAAGAGACCCAGTACTTC.